The source of this T cell receptor (beta chain) is a study of T cell repertoires in cytomegalovirus infection. Turning to the study itself: CMV epitopes used comprised recently identified HLA-C-restricted ones and well-studied HLA-B-restricted ones. Evidence of both CMV infection and a matching HLA type came from public TCR beta signatures. Study-wide points: HLA-C-restricted TCR beta clonotypes specific for CMV led the ex vivo response.

One entry per CDR3 protein, called by TCRdb with MiXCR from the reads. The sample consists of 830,000 or so distinct CDR3 sequences, 32% of them appearing once. Note on this clonotype: Antigen unknown.

The germline V gene encodes CDR1 MNHNS and CDR2 SASEGT. The CDR3 is made up of 15 amino acids. V was clipped by 4 bases and J by 0 bases, with 7 bases between them. V and J are TRBV6-1 and TRBJ2-6, with D unresolved. This sample comprised cultured CD8+ T cells from PBMCs, obtained from culture after CMV antigen stimulation. This sequence originates from a human donor in good health (CMV status not recorded). Some clones in this sample may be carry-over from other donors' samples. In DNA form, the CDR3 reads TGTGCCAGCAGTGCAGAATTCTCTGGGGCCAACGTCCTGACTTTC. Translated: CASSAEFSGANVLTF.